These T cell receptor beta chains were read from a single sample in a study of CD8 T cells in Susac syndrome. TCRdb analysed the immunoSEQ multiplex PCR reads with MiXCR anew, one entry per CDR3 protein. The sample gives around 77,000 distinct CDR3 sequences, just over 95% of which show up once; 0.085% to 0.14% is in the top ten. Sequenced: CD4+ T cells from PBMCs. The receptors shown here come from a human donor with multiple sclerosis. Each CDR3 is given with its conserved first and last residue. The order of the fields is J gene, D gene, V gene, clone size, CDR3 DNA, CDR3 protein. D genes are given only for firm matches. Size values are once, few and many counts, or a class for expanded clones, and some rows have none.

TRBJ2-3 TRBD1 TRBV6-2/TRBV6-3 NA TGTGCCAGCAGTTACGGGACAGCGGCTGTCACAGATACGCAGTATTTT CASSYGTAAVTDTQYF
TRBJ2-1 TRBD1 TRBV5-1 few TGCGCCAGCAGCTTGCGGACAGGGATGGATGAGCAGTTCTTC CASSLRTGMDEQFF
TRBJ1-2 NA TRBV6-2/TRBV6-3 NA TGTGCCAGCACAACAGGGCGTTCACCTCGCTATGGCTACACCTTC CASTTGRSPRYGYTF
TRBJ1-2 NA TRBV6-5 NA TGTGCCAGCAGCCCCAGGGACGCCTATGGCTACACCTTC CASSPRDAYGYTF
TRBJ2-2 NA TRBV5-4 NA TGTGCCAGCAGCTTCGACCTCTACACCGGGGAGCTGTTTTTT CASSFDLYTGELFF
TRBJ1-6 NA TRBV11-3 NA TGTGCCAGCACCCCAGGAGGAAATAATTCACCCCTCCACTTT CASTPGGNNSPLHF
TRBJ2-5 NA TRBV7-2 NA TGTGCCAGCAGCTTAGTTAGGTACAGGGCGGGAGAGACCCAGTACTTC CASSLVRYRAGETQYF
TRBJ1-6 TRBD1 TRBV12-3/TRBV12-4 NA TGTGCCATCGACGGGGGACAGGGTAATTCACCCCTCCACTTT CAIDGGQGNSPLHF
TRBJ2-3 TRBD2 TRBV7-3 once TGTGCCAGCAGCTTAGAAAGCGGGGGAACCGGGGATACGCAGTATTTT CASSLESGGTGDTQYF
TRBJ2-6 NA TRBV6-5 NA TGTGCCAGCAGTTACGATCAGGTGCACTCTGGGGCCAACGTCCTGACTTTC CASSYDQVHSGANVLTF
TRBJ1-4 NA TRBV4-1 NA TGCGCCAGCAGCCAGCACCCAGGGAGGCGGAGGGAAAAACTGTTTTTT CASSQHPGRRREKLFF
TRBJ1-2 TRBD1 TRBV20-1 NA TGCAGTGCTAGAACCGGGACAGCTTATGGCTACACCTTC CSARTGTAYGYTF
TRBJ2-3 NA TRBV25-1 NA TGTGCCAGCAGTGAGGGGGGGGCTTGGACAGATACGCAGTATTTT CASSEGGAWTDTQYF
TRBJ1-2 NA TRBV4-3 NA TGCGCCAGCAGCCAAGAACACAGTGCGGGAGGTACTAACTATGGCCACACCTTC CASSQEHSAGGTNYGHTF
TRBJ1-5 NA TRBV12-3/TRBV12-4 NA TGTGCCAGCAGTTTTGGGATCGAGCCCCAGCATTTT CASSFGIEPQHF
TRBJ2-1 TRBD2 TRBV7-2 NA TGTGCCAGCAGCCAAACGAGCGGGGGCCCCTACAATGAGCAGTTCTTC CASSQTSGGPYNEQFF
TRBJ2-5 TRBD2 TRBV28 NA TGTGCCAGCAGTTTTCGAGCGGGGGGCCAAGAGACCCAGTACTTC CASSFRAGGQETQYF
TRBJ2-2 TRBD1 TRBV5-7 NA TGTGCCAGCAGCCGGGACAGGGGGCGGCGGAGAAACACCGGGGAGCTGTTTTTT CASSRDRGRRRNTGELFF
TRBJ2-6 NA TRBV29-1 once TGCAGCGTTGAAGATCTGGGGGTTGGGGCCAACGTCCTGACTTTC CSVEDLGVGANVLTF
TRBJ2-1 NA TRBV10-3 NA TGTGCCATCAGTGAGTCGGGTGAGCAGTTCTTC CAISESGEQFF
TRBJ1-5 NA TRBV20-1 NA TGCAGTGCTATGGGGAGTAGCAATCAGCCCCAGCATTTT CSAMGSSNQPQHF
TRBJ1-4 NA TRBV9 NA TGTGCCAGCAGCGGTGGGCGGCAGGGTGAAAAACTGTTTTTT CASSGGRQGEKLFF
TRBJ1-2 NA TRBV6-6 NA TGTGCCAGCAGTTACCCTCGGATGGGGGAAGACTATGGCTACACCTTC CASSYPRMGEDYGYTF
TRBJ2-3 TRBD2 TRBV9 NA TGTGCCAGCAGCCTCGGACTAGCGGAGAAAGATACGCAGTATTTT CASSLGLAEKDTQYF
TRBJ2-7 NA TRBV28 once TGTGCCAGCAGTTCACCGCAGGAATACGAGCAGTACTTC CASSSPQEYEQYF
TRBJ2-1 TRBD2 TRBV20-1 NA TGCAGTGCTAGTTCGACTAGCGGGGGCTACAATGAGCAGTTCTTC CSASSTSGGYNEQFF
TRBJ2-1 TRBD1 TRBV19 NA TGTGCCAGTAGTCCCCTGGACAGGGGGCTATACAATGAGCAGTTCTTC CASSPLDRGLYNEQFF
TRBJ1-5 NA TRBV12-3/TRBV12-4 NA TGTGCCAGCAGTCGGGAGGCAGTTTACAATCAGCCCCAGCATTTT CASSREAVYNQPQHF
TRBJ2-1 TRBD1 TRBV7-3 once TGTGCCAGCAGCTTAACGTCCCGGGCAGGGGGCAATGAGCAGTTCTTC CASSLTSRAGGNEQFF
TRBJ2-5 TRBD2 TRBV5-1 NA TGCGCCAGCACAGAAAGCGGGGACCACCAAGAGACCCAGTACTTC CASTESGDHQETQYF
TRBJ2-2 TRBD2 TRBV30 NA TGTGCCTCCCGCGGTAGCGGGGGGGCCCAGTACACCGGGGAGCTGTTTTTT CASRGSGGAQYTGELFF
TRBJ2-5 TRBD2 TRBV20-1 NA TGCAGTGCTCGACTAGCGGGGCAAGAGACCCAGTACTTC CSARLAGQETQYF
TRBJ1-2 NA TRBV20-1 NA TGCAGTGCTAGAGCCCCGGGACGTTTAGCTAACTATGGCTACACCTTC CSARAPGRLANYGYTF
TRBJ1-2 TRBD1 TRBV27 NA TGTGCCAGCAGCCGACGGGACAGGTCGAACTATGGCTACACCTTC CASSRRDRSNYGYTF
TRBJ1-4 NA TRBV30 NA TGTGCCTGGAGGGAAGAAAAACTGTTTTTT CAWREEKLFF
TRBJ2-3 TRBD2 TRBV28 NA TGTGCCAGCAGCCGGGGTGGGGGGGGCACAGATACGCAGTATTTT CASSRGGGGTDTQYF
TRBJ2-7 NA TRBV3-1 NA TGTGCCAGCAGCCAAGTAGGGACACCGACCTACGAGCAGTACTTC CASSQVGTPTYEQYF
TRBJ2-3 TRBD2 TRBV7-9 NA TGTGCCAGCAGCACAACTAGCGGGGGAGAGCAGTATTTT CASSTTSGGEQYF
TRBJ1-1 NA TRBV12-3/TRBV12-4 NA TGTGCCAGCAGTTCCAATCCGCCCCCCGGAGCTTTCTTT CASSSNPPPGAFF
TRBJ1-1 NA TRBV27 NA TGTGCCAGCAGTCCCGGTTGGGTTAGTGACTCTGGAGCTTTCTTT CASSPGWVSDSGAFF
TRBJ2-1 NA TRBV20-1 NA TGCAGTGCTAGAGATCGTGGGGAGGCTATAGATGAGCAGTTCTTC CSARDRGEAIDEQFF
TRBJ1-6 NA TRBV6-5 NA TGTGCCAGCAGTTACTCCCCGATGGGGAATTCACCCCTCCACTTT CASSYSPMGNSPLHF
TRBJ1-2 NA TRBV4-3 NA TGCGCCAGCAGTCTATTTCAGGGACAAGGTGGCTACACCTTC CASSLFQGQGGYTF
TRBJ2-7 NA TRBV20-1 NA TGCAGTGCTAGGTCTCGACTAGTGGTCTACGAGCAGTACTTC CSARSRLVVYEQYF
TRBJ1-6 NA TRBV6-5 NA TGTGCCAGCAGTTACCCTAGCCCAGACAGCAATTCACCCCTCCACTTT CASSYPSPDSNSPLHF
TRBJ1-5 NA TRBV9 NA TGTGCCAGCAGCGTAGGTAAGCCCCAGCATTTT CASSVGKPQHF
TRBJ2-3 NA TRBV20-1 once TGCAGTGCCCAACAGGGGGGGACCGGGGATACGCAGTATTTT CSAQQGGTGDTQYF
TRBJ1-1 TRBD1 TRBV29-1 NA TGCAGCGTTGACAGGGGGCTTGGGAACACTGAAGCTTTCTTT CSVDRGLGNTEAFF